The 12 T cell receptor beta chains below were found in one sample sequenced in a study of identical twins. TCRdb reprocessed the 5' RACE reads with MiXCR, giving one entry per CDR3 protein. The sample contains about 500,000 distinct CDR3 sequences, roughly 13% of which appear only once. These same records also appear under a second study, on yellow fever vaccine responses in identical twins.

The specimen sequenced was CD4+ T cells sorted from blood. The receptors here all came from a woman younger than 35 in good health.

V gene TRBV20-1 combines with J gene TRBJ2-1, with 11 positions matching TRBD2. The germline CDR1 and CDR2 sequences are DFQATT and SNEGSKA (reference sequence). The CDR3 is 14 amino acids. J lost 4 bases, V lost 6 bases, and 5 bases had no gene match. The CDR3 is CSARLAGLYNEQFF. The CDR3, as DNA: TGCAGTGCCCGACTAGCGGGACTATACAATGAGCAGTTCTTC.

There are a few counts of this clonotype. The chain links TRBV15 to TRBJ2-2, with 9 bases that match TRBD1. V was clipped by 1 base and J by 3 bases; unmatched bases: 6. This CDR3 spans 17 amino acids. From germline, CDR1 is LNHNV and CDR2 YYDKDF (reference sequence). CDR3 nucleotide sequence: TGTGCCACCAGCAGAGGGGTAGGACAGGGGTACACCGGGGAGCTGTTTTTT. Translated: CATSRGVGQGYTGELFF. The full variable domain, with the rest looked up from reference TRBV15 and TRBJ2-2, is DAMVIQNPRYQVTQFGKPVTLSCSQTLNHNVMYWYQQKSSQAPKLLFHYYDKDFNNEADTPDNFQSRRPNTSFCFLDIRSPGLGDTAMYLCATSRGVGQGYTGELFFGEGSRLTVL.

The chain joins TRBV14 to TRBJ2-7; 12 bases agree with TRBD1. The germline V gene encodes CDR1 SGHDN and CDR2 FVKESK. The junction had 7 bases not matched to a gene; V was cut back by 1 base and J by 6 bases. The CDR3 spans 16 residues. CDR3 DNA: TGTGCCAGCAGCCAAGTCATGCCGGGACAGGGGGCCGAGCAGTACTTC. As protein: CASSQVMPGQGAEQYF.

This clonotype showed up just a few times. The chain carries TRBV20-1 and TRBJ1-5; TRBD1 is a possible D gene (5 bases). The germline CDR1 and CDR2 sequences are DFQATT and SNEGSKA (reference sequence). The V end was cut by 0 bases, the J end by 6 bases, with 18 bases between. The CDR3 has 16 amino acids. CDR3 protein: CSARDRRAGRSQPQHF. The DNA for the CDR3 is TGCAGTGCTAGAGATCGTAGGGCAGGGCGGTCTCAGCCCCAGCATTTT.

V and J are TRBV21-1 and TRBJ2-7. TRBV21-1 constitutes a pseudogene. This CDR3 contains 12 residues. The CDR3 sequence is CASSNGSYEQYF. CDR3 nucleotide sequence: TGTGCCAGCAGCAACGGTTCCTACGAGCAGTACTTC.

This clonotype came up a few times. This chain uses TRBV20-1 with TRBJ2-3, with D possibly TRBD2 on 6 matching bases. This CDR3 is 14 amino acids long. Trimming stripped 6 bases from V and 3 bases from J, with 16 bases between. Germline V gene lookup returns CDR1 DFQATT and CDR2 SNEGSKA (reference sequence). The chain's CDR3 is CSARRDLITDTQYF. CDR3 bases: TGCAGTGCCCGCCGGGACTTAATAACAGATACGCAGTATTTT.

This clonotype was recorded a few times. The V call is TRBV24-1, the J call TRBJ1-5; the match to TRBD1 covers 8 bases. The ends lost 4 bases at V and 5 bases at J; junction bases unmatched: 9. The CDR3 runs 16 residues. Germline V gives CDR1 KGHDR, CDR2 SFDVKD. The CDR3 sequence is CATSEGGQAGDQPQHF. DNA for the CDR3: TGTGCCACCAGTGAGGGGGGACAGGCGGGGGATCAGCCCCAGCATTTT.

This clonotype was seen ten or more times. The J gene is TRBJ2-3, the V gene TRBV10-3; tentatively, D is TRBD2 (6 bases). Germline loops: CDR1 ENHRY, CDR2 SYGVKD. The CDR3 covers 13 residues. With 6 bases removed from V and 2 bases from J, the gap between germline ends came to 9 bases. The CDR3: CAIRLGLTDTQYF. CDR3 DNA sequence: TGTGCCATCAGACTGGGACTCACAGATACGCAGTATTTT.

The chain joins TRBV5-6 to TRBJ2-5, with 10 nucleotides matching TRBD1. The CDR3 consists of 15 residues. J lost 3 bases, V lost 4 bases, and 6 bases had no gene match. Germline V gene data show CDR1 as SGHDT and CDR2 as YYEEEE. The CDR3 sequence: CASSGTGTGEETQYF. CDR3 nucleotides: TGTGCCAGCAGCGGGACGGGGACAGGGGAAGAGACCCAGTACTTC.

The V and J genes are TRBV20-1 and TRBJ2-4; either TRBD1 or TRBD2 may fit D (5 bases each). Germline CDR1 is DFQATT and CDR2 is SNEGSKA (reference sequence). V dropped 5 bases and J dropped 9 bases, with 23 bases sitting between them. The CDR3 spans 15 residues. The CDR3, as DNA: TGCAGTGCTCTCGACGGGGCAGGAAAGGGGAGCATTCAGTACTTC. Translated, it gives CSALDGAGKGSIQYF.

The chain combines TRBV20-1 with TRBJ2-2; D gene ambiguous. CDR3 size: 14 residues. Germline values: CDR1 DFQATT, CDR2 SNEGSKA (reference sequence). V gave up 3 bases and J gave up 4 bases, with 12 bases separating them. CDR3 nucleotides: TGCAGTGCTAGTGCAACCTGGGGCACCGGGGAGCTGTTTTTT. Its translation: CSASATWGTGELFF.

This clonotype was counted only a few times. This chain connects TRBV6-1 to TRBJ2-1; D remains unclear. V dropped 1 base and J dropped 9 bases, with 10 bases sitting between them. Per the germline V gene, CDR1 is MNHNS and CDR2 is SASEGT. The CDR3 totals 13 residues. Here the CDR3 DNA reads TGTGCCAGCAGTGAAGACTGGTACGGTGAGCAGTTCTTC. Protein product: CASSEDWYGEQFF.